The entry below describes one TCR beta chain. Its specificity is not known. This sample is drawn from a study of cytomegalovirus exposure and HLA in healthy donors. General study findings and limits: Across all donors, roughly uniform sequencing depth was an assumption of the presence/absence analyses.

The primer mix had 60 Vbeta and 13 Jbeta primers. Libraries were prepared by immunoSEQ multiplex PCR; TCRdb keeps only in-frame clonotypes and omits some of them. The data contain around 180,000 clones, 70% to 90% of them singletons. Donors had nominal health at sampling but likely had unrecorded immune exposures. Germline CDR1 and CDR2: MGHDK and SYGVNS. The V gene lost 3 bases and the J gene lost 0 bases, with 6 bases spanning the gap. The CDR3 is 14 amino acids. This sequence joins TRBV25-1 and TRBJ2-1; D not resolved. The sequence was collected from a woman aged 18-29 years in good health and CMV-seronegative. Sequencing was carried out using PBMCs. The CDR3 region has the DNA TGTGCCAGCAGTGAGAGGAGCTCCTACAATGAGCAGTTCTTC. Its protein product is CASSERSSYNEQFF.